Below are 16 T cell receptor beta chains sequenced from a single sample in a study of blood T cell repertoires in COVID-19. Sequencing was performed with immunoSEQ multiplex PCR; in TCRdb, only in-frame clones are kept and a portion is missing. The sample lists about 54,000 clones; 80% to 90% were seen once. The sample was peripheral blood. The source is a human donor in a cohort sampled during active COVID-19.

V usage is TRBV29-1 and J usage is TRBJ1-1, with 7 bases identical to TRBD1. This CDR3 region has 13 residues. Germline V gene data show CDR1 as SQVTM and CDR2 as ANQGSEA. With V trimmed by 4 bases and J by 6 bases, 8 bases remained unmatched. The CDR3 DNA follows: TGCAGCGTTGGGAAGGGACAGCGATCTGAAGCTTTCTTT. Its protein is CSVGKGQRSEAFF.

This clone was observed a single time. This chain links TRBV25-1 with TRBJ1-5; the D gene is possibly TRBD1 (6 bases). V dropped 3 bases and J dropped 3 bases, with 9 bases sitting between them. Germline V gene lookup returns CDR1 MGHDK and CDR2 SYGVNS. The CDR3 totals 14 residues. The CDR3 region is CASSETGTNQPQHF. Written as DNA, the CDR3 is TGTGCCAGCAGTGAGACAGGAACCAATCAGCCCCAGCATTTT.

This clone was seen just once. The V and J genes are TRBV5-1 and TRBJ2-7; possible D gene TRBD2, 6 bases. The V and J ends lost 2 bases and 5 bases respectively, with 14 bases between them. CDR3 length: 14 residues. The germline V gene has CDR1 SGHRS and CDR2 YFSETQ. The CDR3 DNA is TGCGCCAGCAGCTTCGGAGGGAACGGCGACGAGCAGTACTTC. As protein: CASSFGGNGDEQYF.

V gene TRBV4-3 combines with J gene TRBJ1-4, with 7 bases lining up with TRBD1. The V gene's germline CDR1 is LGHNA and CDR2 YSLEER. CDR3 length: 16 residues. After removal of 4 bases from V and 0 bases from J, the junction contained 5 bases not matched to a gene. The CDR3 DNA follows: TGCGCCAGCAGCCGAGGAGGGGGCTCAACTAATGAAAAACTGTTTTTT. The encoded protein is CASSRGGGSTNEKLFF.

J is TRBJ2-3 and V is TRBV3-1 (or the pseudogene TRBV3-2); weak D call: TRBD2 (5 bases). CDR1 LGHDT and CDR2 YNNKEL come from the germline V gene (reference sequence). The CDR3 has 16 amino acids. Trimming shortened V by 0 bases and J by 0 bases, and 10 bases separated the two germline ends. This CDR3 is CASSQDPAASTDTQYF. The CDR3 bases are TGTGCCAGCAGCCAAGACCCAGCGGCCAGCACAGATACGCAGTATTTT.

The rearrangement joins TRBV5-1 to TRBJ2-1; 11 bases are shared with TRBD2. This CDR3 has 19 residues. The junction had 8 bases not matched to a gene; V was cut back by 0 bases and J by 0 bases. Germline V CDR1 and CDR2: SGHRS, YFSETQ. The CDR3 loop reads CASSLALTSGGPSYNEQFF. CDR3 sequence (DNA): TGCGCCAGCAGCTTGGCGTTAACTAGCGGGGGTCCCTCCTACAATGAGCAGTTCTTC.

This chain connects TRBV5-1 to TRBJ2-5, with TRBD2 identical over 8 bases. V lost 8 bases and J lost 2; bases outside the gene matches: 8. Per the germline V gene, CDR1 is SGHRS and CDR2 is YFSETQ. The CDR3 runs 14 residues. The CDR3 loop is CASYLAGPQETQYF. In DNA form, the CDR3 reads TGCGCCAGTTACTTAGCGGGGCCACAAGAGACCCAGTACTTC.

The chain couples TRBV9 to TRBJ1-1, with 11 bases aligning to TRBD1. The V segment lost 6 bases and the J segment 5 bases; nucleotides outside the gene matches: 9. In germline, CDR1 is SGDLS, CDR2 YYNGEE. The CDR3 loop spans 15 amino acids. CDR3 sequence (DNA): TGTGCCAGCACCTCACGGGGACAGGGGGTTACTGAAGCTTTCTTT. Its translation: CASTSRGQGVTEAFF.

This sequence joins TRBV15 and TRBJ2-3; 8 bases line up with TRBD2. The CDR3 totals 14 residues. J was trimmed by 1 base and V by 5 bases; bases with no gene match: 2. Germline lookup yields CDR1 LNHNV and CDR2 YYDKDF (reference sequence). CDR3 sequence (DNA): TGTGCCACCAGCGTACTAGCGGGCACAGATACGCAGTATTTT. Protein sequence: CATSVLAGTDTQYF. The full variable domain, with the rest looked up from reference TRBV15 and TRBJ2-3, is DAMVIQNPRYQVTQFGKPVTLSCSQTLNHNVMYWYQQKSSQAPKLLFHYYDKDFNNEADTPDNFQSRRPNTSFCFLDIRSPGLGDTAMYLCATSVLAGTDTQYFGPGTRLTVL.

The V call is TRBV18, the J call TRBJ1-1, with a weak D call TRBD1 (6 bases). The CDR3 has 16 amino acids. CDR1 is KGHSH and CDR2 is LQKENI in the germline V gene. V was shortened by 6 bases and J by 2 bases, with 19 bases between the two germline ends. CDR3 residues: CASSELPGGLNTEAFF. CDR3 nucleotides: TGTGCCAGCTCCGAACTCCCCGGGGGGCTAAACACTGAAGCTTTCTTT. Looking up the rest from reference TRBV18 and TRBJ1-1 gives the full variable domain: NAGVMQNPRHLVRRRGQEARLRCSPMKGHSHVYWYRQLPEEGLKFMVYLQKENIIDESGMPKERFSAEFPKEGPSILRIQQVVRGDSAAYFCASSELPGGLNTEAFFGQGTRLTVV.

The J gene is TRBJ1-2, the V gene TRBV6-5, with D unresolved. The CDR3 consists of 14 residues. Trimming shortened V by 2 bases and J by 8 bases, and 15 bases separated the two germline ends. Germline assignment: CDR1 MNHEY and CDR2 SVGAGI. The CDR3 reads CASSYAASVEGYTF. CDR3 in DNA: TGTGCCAGCAGTTACGCGGCTTCAGTCGAAGGCTACACCTTC.

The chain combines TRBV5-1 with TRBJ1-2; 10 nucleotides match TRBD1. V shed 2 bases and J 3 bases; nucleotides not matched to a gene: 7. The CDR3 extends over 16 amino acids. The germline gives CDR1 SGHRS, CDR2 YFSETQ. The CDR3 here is CASSLVSGQGDYGYTF. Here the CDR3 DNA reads TGCGCCAGCAGCTTAGTTAGTGGACAGGGGGACTATGGCTACACCTTC.

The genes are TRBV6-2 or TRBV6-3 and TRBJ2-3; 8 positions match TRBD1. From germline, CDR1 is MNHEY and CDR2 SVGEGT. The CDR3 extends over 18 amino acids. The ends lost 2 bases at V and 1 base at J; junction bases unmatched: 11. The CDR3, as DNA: TGTGCCAGCAGTTACAGCTCCGGACAGGGTTGGGGCACAGATACGCAGTATTTT. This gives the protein CASSYSSGQGWGTDTQYF.

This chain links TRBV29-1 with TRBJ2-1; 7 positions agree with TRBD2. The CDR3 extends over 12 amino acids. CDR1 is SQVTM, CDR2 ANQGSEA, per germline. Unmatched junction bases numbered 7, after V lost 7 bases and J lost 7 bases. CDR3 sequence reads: CSAHWGGNEQFF. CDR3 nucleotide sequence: TGCAGCGCTCATTGGGGGGGTAATGAGCAGTTCTTC.

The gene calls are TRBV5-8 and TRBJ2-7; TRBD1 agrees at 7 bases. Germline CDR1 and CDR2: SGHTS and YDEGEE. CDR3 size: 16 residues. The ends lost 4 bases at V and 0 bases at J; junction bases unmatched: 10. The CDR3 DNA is TGTGCCAGCAGCCCACGGACAGGTTTCCTCTCCTACGAGCAGTACTTC. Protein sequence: CASSPRTGFLSYEQYF.

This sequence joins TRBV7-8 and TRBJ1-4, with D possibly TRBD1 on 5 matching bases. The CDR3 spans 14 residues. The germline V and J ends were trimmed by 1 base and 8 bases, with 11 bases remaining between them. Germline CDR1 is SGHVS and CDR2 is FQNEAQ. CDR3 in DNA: TGTGCCAGCAGCTTAGTTACAGGTTCAGAAAAACTGTTTTTT. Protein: CASSLVTGSEKLFF.